This is a list of T cell receptor beta chains from one sample in a study of T cells in Graves' hyperthyroidism and ophthalmopathy. TCRdb reanalysed the multiplex PCR reads using MiXCR and keeps one entry per CDR3 protein. The table records around 600,000 distinct CDR3 sequences, 15% to 19% of them present only once. The sequencing input was blood. The receptors were sampled from a woman in her 30s with Graves' hyperthyroidism. Each CDR3 is given with its conserved first and last residue. Fields, in order: V gene, D gene, J gene, clone size, CDR3 DNA, CDR3 protein. D genes are given only for firm matches. Part of the rows lack a size; the others show once, few, many or a class for expanded clones.

>TRBV29-1|NA|TRBJ2-2|few
TGCAGCGTTGAAGACAGGGGAGTTACCGGGGAGCTGTTTTTT
CSVEDRGVTGELFF
>TRBV3-1|NA|TRBJ1-4|many
TGTGCCAGCAGCCAAAGCCCCGTACCGAATGAAAAACTGTTTTTT
CASSQSPVPNEKLFF
>TRBV12-5|TRBD2|TRBJ2-3|few
TGTGCTAGTGGTTTGGGGACTAGCGGGAGCACAGATACGCAGTATTTT
CASGLGTSGSTDTQYF
>TRBV7-6|NA|TRBJ2-2|few
TGTGCCAGCAGCTTATTTCAAGCGGAGAACACCGGGGAGCTGTTTTTT
CASSLFQAENTGELFF
>TRBV28|TRBD2|TRBJ2-1|many
TGTGCCAGCACCCATGGACTAGCGGAGCCTTTCTACAATGAGCAGTTCTTC
CASTHGLAEPFYNEQFF
>TRBV7-2|NA|TRBJ2-3|many
TGTGCCAGCAGCCCCAGCTCGGTTGGCAGCACAGATACGCAGTATTTT
CASSPSSVGSTDTQYF
>TRBV30|NA|TRBJ1-2|NA
TGTGCCTGGAGTGTACCCGTTTTTCAGCGCGCTCTCTATGGCTACACCTTC
CAWSVPVFQRALYGYTF
>TRBV2|NA|TRBJ1-2|NA
TGTGCCAGCAGTGAATCTGGCAGGGACTATGGCTACACCTTC
CASSESGRDYGYTF
>TRBV18|TRBD1|TRBJ2-6|few
TGTGCCAGCTCACCCATCATGGGACAGGGTAGCTCTGGGGCCAACGTCCTGACTTTC
CASSPIMGQGSSGANVLTF
>TRBV20-1|TRBD2|TRBJ2-7|NA
TGCAGTGCTAGACCTAGGGTAGCGGGCTCCTACGAGCAGTACTTC
CSARPRVAGSYEQYF
>TRBV9|TRBD2|TRBJ2-4|NA
TGTGCCAGCAGCGTAGGTGTTAGCGGGGACCTAGCCAAAAACATTCAGTACTTC
CASSVGVSGDLAKNIQYF
>TRBV30|NA|TRBJ1-1|many
TGTGCCTGGAGGATAGCGGGGAACACTGAAGCTTTCTTT
CAWRIAGNTEAFF
>TRBV15|NA|TRBJ1-5|many
TGTGCCACCAGCGATAGACTGGGACGGATCAATCAGCCCCAGCATTTT
CATSDRLGRINQPQHF
>TRBV11-1|NA|TRBJ2-5|NA
TGTGCCAGCAGCCAAGGGGAGTACCAAGAGACCCAGTACTTC
CASSQGEYQETQYF
>TRBV12-3/TRBV12-4|TRBD2|TRBJ2-7|NA
TGTGCCAGCAGTCCGAGGACTAGCGGGAGGTTCCACTACGAGCAGTACTTC
CASSPRTSGRFHYEQYF
>TRBV6-1|TRBD2|TRBJ2-1|many
TGTGCCAGCAGTGATATTAGCGGGAGGTACAATGAGCAGTTCTTC
CASSDISGRYNEQFF
>TRBV27|NA|TRBJ1-1|many
TGTGCCAGCAGTTCAGGGGCGCCGGCTGAAGCTTTCTTT
CASSSGAPAEAFF
>TRBV27|NA|TRBJ2-1|few
TGTGCCAGCAGTTTAACTGCCAATGAGCAGTTCTTC
CASSLTANEQFF